The sequence of this TCR beta chain was determined in a study of cytotoxic CD8 clonotypes in ibrutinib-treated CLL. Study-wide points: Clonality went up at the time of ibrutinib response, stayed stable in sustained remission, and later dropped back toward its baseline level at progression.

This clone showed up just a few times. The antigen is not known. The table came from immunoSEQ multiplex PCR; TCRdb's copy has only in-frame clones and leaves some out. The sample yields tens of thousands of clones, about nine tenths seen once. The CDR3 has 11 residues. Germline-derived CDR1 and CDR2 are DFQATT and SNEGSKA (reference sequence). The V segment lost 1 base and the J segment 10 bases; nucleotides outside the gene matches: 0. The receptor was derived from a human donor with chronic lymphocytic leukemia. The J gene is TRBJ1-1, the V gene TRBV20-1; TRBD1 aligns across 10 bases. The sequencing here drew on PBMCs, taken after 12 months of ibrutinib treatment. CDR3 sequence: CSARGTGGAFF. CDR3 nucleotides: TGCAGTGCTAGAGGGACAGGGGGAGCTTTCTTT.